This T cell receptor beta chain was identified during a study of blood T cell repertoires in COVID-19. Across the whole study: Samples of COVID-19 (acute and convalescent) were obtained from the United States, Italy and Spain. The analysed material was cDNA or gDNA that came from T cells, B-cell-depleted T cells, or PBMCs.

Repertoires were generated with immunoSEQ multiplex PCR, while TCRdb's copy carries only in-frame clones and drops some. The sample records more than 200,000 clones, more than 80% being singletons. The V gene end was trimmed by 5 bases and the J gene end by 6 bases; junction bases not matched to a gene: 12. Germline assignment: CDR1 LGHDT and CDR2 YNNKEL (reference sequence). The CDR3 contains 15 residues. Seattle researchers signed up patients amid active infection and tracked them longitudinally. This chain uses TRBV3-1 (or the pseudogene TRBV3-2) with TRBJ1-1, with 7 bases that match TRBD1. Sequencing used peripheral blood. This clonotype originated in a man aged 25-45 years with COVID-19, enrolled during active disease. CDR3 nucleotides: TGTGCCAGCAGCAGAGGAAGGGGGCCCCTGGCTGAAGCTTTCTTT. It specifies CASSRGRGPLAEAFF.